This T cell receptor beta chain was observed in a study of beta chain features in type 1 diabetes. In the case of this clone: Its target is not known.

CDR3 length: 16 amino acids. Germline loops: CDR1 KGHSH, CDR2 LQKENI. Trimming removed 5 bases from V and 6 bases from J, with 20 bases in between. Whole-study results and caveats: Sequencing from cDNA could over-represent high-TCR-expressing cells.

TCRB transcripts that were expressed got sequenced, as all of the isolated RNA had been reverse transcribed. TCRdb keeps only in-frame clones here, not all; method: immunoSEQ multiplex PCR. The table lists approximately 38,000 clones, roughly 67% of them singletons. The V gene is TRBV18, the J gene TRBJ2-1; no clear D gene. Sample: Tregs from blood. The sequence was collected from a woman aged 25-40 years in good health. The CDR3: CASSSTSSLTPNEQFF. Written as DNA, the CDR3 is TGTGCCAGCTCATCGACTTCCAGCCTAACCCCCAATGAGCAGTTCTTC.